The 32 T cell receptor beta chains below come from one sample, sequenced in a study of tissue T cells after allogeneic stem cell transplantation. Time point reported: mouse harvest day 14 after allogeneic transplant. Each mouse received 10^7 T-cell-depleted marrow cells plus 10^6 splenic CD5+ T cells by tail vein. Profiled with immunoSEQ multiplex PCR; TCRdb holds only in-frame clones, not every one. The table includes over 2,500 clones, 40% to 55% detected once. Sequencing was done on a sample of gut tissue. These TCRs come from a female BALB/c mouse given C57BL/6 T cells with graft-versus-host disease after an allogeneic hematopoietic cell transplant.

Notes on this clone: The junction differs from germline at one of its ends, possibly a read error. Here the gene names and germline are mouse. The read gets to within 1 residue of the CDR3 end, and the germline J gene fills in the rest. The V gene is TRBV26, the J gene TRBJ1-3, with TRBD1 as a possible D gene (5 bases). The CDR3 spans 14 residues. Germline V gene sequence: CDR1 KGHPV, CDR2 FQNQEV (reference sequence). Incomplete CDR3 DNA: TGTGCCAGCAGTCGGACAAATTCTGGACATACGCTCTAT. Amino acids: CASSRTNSGHTLY. The entire CDR3 sequence reads CASSRTNSGHTLYF.

Notes on this clone: The germline and genes are mouse ones. The read ends 1 residue before the CDR3 terminus; that terminus is restored from the germline J gene. The J gene is TRBJ1-1, the V gene TRBV31, with a tentative D call TRBD1 (5 bases). V was clipped by 2 bases and J by 0 bases, with 10 bases between them. This CDR3 is built from 14 residues. Germline V gives CDR1 GKSSPN, CDR2 SITVG. The CDR3 loop reads CAWSRGLANTEVFF. The CDR3 DNA, read in part, is TGTGCCTGGAGTAGGGGCCTTGCAAACACAGAAGTCTTC.

On this clone itself: Gene names refer to mouse genes. The read ends 1 residue early relative to the CDR3; the germline J gene fills the gap. The chain links TRBV13-1 to TRBJ2-1, with 9 bases aligning to TRBD1. The CDR3 spans 15 residues. Germline assignment: CDR1 NSHNY and CDR2 SYGAGN. V was pared by 6 bases and J by 0 bases, with 4 bases of the junction left unmatched. Incomplete CDR3 DNA: TGTGCCAGCACTCCGGGACAGGGTAACTATGCTGAGCAGTTC. Translated: CASTPGQGNYAEQF. The CDR3 as a whole reads CASTPGQGNYAEQFF.

Turning to this clone: The gene names here belong to mouse. Read data end 1 residue before the CDR3 end; the end is taken from the germline J gene. The rearrangement joins TRBV26 to TRBJ2-7; D ambiguous. The germline V gene has CDR1 KGHPV and CDR2 FQNQEV (reference sequence). The V end was cut by 0 bases, the J end by 3 bases, with 6 bases between. This CDR3 has 13 amino acids. The CDR3 spells CASSLSSLYEQYF. The CDR3 bases that were read are TGTGCCAGCAGTCTGTCTTCCCTCTATGAACAGTAC.

Of note for this clone: Germline and genes: mouse. The read ends 1 residue before the CDR3 terminus; that terminus is restored from the germline J gene. The genes are TRBV12-1 and TRBJ2-4; unclear D gene. There are 13 residues in the CDR3. CDR1 is SGHSN, CDR2 HYEKVE, per germline. Between the trimmed V and J ends, which lost 0 bases and 1 base, there was a span of 4 bases. The part of the CDR3 DNA that was read is TGTGCCAGCTCTCTCGAGGGTCAAAACACCTTGTAC. As protein: CASSLEGQNTLY. The full-length CDR3 reads as CASSLEGQNTLYF.

This clone occurred a few times. The germline and genes are mouse ones. With the read ending 1 residue before the CDR3 end, the germline J gene is used to fill in that end. The chain couples TRBV2 to TRBJ2-7; D is possibly TRBD2 (6 bases). This CDR3 region has 13 residues. Germline CDR1 is LGHNA and CDR2 is YSYQKL. The V and J ends lost 0 bases and 4 bases respectively, with 7 bases between them. The CDR3 here is CASSQEGGYEQYF. The CDR3 bases that were read are TGTGCCAGCAGCCAAGAGGGGGGTTATGAACAGTAC.

This clone was observed a few times. The listed genes are named as in mouse. The read halts 1 residue ahead of the CDR3 end, with the missing end drawn from the germline J gene. V usage is TRBV12-2 and J usage is TRBJ1-6; no reliable D call. TRBJ1-6 has ORF status, its function being uncertain. Looked up from germline, CDR1 is SGHLS and CDR2 is HYDKME. The V gene lost 2 bases and the J gene lost 0 bases, with 4 bases spanning the gap. The CDR3 totals 14 residues. The CDR3 loop reads CASSQNSYNSPLYF. The sequenced part of the CDR3 DNA is TGTGCCAGCTCTCAGAATTCCTATAATTCGCCCCTCTAC.

Judged by abundance, this clone is medium-sized. Gene names are mouse gene names. The DNA ends 1 residue before the CDR3 does, and the rest of the CDR3 is filled in from the germline J gene. The genes are TRBV14 and TRBJ2-7; D is perhaps TRBD2 (6 bases). V lost 2 bases and J lost 5, with 8 bases in between. Germline V gene sequence: CDR1 SGHDT, CDR2 FRDEAV. The CDR3 runs 12 residues. The covered CDR3 bases are TGTGCCAGCAGTTTGGGGGGAAATGAACAGTAC. Protein: CASSLGGNEQY. The CDR3 as a whole reads CASSLGGNEQYF.

Of note for this clone: The gene names here belong to mouse. The read halts 1 residue ahead of the CDR3 end, with the missing end drawn from the germline J gene. This sample also contains other DNA sequences that code for the same CDR3. This sequence joins TRBV20 and TRBJ1-2; 8 bases match TRBD1. Per the germline V gene, CDR1 is GFQATS and CDR2 is STVNSAI. The CDR3 length is 13 residues. The V segment lost 6 bases and the J segment 4 bases; nucleotides outside the gene matches: 7. CDR3 DNA (partial): TGTGGTGCCCCCGGGACAGGAGGCTCCGACTACACC. As protein: CGAPGTGGSDYT. The whole CDR3 sequence is CGAPGTGGSDYTF. Full variable domain (outside the CDR3, taken from reference TRBV20 and TRBJ1-2): GALVYQYPRRTICKSGTSMRMECQAVGFQATSVAWYRQSPQKTFELIALSTVNSAIKYEQNFTQEKFPISHPNLSFSSMTVLNAYLEDRGLYLCGAPGTGGSDYTFGSGTRLLVI.

Comment on this clone: Gene names and germline refer to mouse. From the germline J gene comes the end of the CDR3, since the read stops 1 residue before it. This rearrangement joins TRBV3 to TRBJ1-1; D possibly corresponds to TRBD1 (5 bases). CDR3 length: 13 residues. Per germline, CDR1 SNHLY and CDR2 FYNGKV (reference sequence). The germline V and J ends were trimmed by 4 bases and 3 bases, with 9 bases remaining between them. The sequenced part of the CDR3 DNA is TGTGCCAGCAGCTCGACAGCTTACACAGAAGTCTTC. This gives the protein CASSSTAYTEVF. The complete CDR3 sequence is CASSSTAYTEVFF.

This clone was recorded a few times. Each gene name is a mouse one. The read terminates 1 residue before the CDR3 end, so the remaining end is supplied by the germline J gene. The chain uses TRBV14 and TRBJ1-1, with D perhaps TRBD1 (5 bases). V lost 5 bases and J 5 bases, leaving 7 bases between the germline ends. Germline assignment: CDR1 SGHDT and CDR2 FRDEAV. The CDR3 has 11 residues. Partial CDR3 DNA: TGTGCCAGCAGGCGACAGACAGAAGTCTTC. Protein sequence: CASRRQTEVF. The whole CDR3 is CASRRQTEVFF.

This clone has a handful of counts. Mouse germline and gene names are used. Coverage ceases 1 residue before the CDR3 finishes, and the germline J gene fills in the end. This sequence joins TRBV13-2 and TRBJ2-5, with 8 bases that match TRBD1. CDR1 and CDR2 from the germline V gene are NNHNN and SYGAGS (reference sequence). The CDR3 has 14 residues. The junction had 0 bases not matched to a gene; V was cut back by 0 bases and J by 3 bases. The sequenced part of the CDR3 DNA is TGTGCCAGCGGTGATGACAGGGGGCAAGACACCCAGTAC. Amino acids: CASGDDRGQDTQY. The entire CDR3 sequence reads CASGDDRGQDTQYF.

This clone was recorded a few times. Genes here carry mouse names. The read ends 1 residue shy of where the CDR3 ends; the end is completed using the germline J gene. V usage is TRBV26 and J usage is TRBJ1-2; possibly TRBD1 for D (6 bases). The CDR3 covers 15 residues. In germline, CDR1 is KGHPV, CDR2 FQNQEV (reference sequence). V was trimmed by 4 bases and J by 2 bases, leaving 14 bases between them. The CDR3 region is CASSPTGRENSDYTF. The CDR3 bases that were read are TGTGCCAGCAGTCCTACAGGGAGAGAGAACTCCGACTACACC.

In this sample, this clone is medium-sized. Gene labels here are mouse ones. Read coverage stops 1 residue before the CDR3 terminus; the germline J gene supplies the remainder. The chain couples TRBV13-2 to TRBJ1-3; possibly TRBD1 for D (5 bases). V lost 1 base and J 4 bases, leaving 9 bases between the germline ends. The germline CDR1 and CDR2 sequences are NNHNN and SYGAGS (reference sequence). This CDR3 is 14 amino acids long. The CDR3 bases that were read are TGTGCCAGCGGTGATCCAGGGTGGGGAAATACGCTCTAT. This translates into CASGDPGWGNTLY. The complete CDR3 protein is CASGDPGWGNTLYF.

Worth noting for this clone: Each gene name is a mouse one. The CDR3 end falls 1 residue outside the read, so it is completed with the germline J gene. The chain combines TRBV14 with TRBJ2-2; a possible D gene is TRBD1 (6 bases). The CDR3 contains 14 residues. The V end was cut by 5 bases, the J end by 0 bases, with 8 bases between. Per the germline V gene, CDR1 is SGHDT and CDR2 is FRDEAV. The CDR3 sequence: CASRRQANTGQLYF. The sequenced part of the CDR3 DNA is TGTGCCAGCAGGCGACAGGCAAACACCGGGCAGCTCTAC. Supplemented by reference TRBV14 and TRBJ2-2, the full variable domain reads EAGVTQSPRYAVLQEGQAVSFWCDPISGHDTLYWYQQPRDQGPQLLVYFRDEAVIDNSQLPSDRFSAVRPKGTNSTLKIQSAKQGDTATYLCASRRQANTGQLYFGEGSKLTVL.

In regard to this clone: The genes are named according to mouse. Read data end 1 residue before the CDR3 end; the end is taken from the germline J gene. The chain carries TRBV3 and TRBJ2-5, with unresolved D. Trimming left V 2 bases short and J 6 bases short, with 3 bases between. This CDR3 comprises 11 residues. Germline V gives CDR1 SNHLY, CDR2 FYNGKV (reference sequence). The part of the CDR3 DNA that was read is TGTGCCAGCAGCTTAAAGGACACCCAGTAC. Its protein is CASSLKDTQY. The full CDR3 is CASSLKDTQYF.

About this clone itself: Mouse names are used for the genes. The CDR3 extends 1 residue past the end of the read, so its final part is completed from the germline J gene. V is TRBV26 and J is TRBJ1-3; D is uncertain. Germline CDR1 and CDR2: KGHPV and FQNQEV (reference sequence). The CDR3 totals 15 residues. Trimming stripped 0 bases from V and 0 bases from J, with 6 bases between. The CDR3 DNA, read in part, is TGTGCCAGCAGTCTGTCTAGGAATTCTGGAAATACGCTCTAT. Its protein is CASSLSRNSGNTLY. The whole CDR3 sequence is CASSLSRNSGNTLYF.

On this clone: Germline and genes: mouse. Read data end 1 residue before the CDR3 end; the end is taken from the germline J gene. The chain has TRBV12-2 and TRBJ2-3; D is possibly TRBD1 (6 bases). The V end was cut by 3 bases, the J end by 3 bases, with 12 bases between. The CDR3 is made up of 14 amino acids. Germline assignment: CDR1 SGHLS and CDR2 HYDKME. The CDR3 sequence is CASSLQGRAETLYF. CDR3 DNA, as far as it was read: TGTGCCAGCTCTTTACAGGGAAGGGCAGAAACGCTGTAT.

Points on this clone: The genes and germline here are from mouse. The missing CDR3 end, 1 residue past where the read stops, is filled in from the germline J gene. This chain joins TRBV3 and TRBJ1-1; TRBD1 aligns across 8 bases. The CDR3 is made up of 14 amino acids. Germline CDR1 SNHLY, CDR2 FYNGKV (reference sequence). V trimming: 4 bases; J trimming: 1 base; junction bases outside the gene matches: 2. The CDR3 is CASSSQGGNTEVFF. CDR3 DNA, as far as it was read: TGTGCCAGCAGCTCACAGGGGGGAAACACAGAAGTCTTC.

Comments on this clone: Gene names and germline refer to mouse. The missing CDR3 end, 1 residue past where the read stops, is filled in from the germline J gene. The chain combines TRBV26 with TRBJ2-3; TRBD1 agrees at 9 bases. Germline loops: CDR1 KGHPV, CDR2 FQNQEV (reference sequence). Trimming took 2 bases from V and 4 from J; bases not matched to a gene: 1. There are 14 residues in the CDR3. The CDR3 is CASSLGQGSETLYF. CDR3 DNA (partial): TGTGCCAGCAGTCTGGGACAGGGGTCAGAAACGCTGTAT.

This clone was seen a handful of times. The gene names here belong to mouse. Coverage ceases 1 residue before the CDR3 finishes, and the germline J gene fills in the end. J is TRBJ2-7 and V is TRBV15; 11 nucleotides line up with TRBD2. This CDR3 has 15 residues. Germline V lookup: CDR1 SGHND, CDR2 FRSKSL. V dropped 6 bases and J dropped 5; count of bases not matched to a gene: 9. Incomplete CDR3 DNA: TGTGCCAGCAGCCGGGACTGGGGGCCCGCGGATGAACAGTAC. Residues: CASSRDWGPADEQY. The complete CDR3 reads CASSRDWGPADEQYF.

Comments on this clone: Gene names are mouse gene names. The read stops 1 residue short of the end of the CDR3; the missing end is completed from the germline J gene. The gene calls are TRBV26 and TRBJ1-1; D gene uncertain. There are 11 residues in the CDR3. CDR1 is KGHPV, CDR2 FQNQEV, per germline (reference sequence). Trimming shortened V by 4 bases and J by 6 bases, and 6 bases separated the two germline ends. The DNA read from the CDR3 is TGTGCCAGCAGTCCGGGCTCAGAAGTCTTC. Translating gives CASSPGSEVF. The whole CDR3 protein reads CASSPGSEVFF.

This clone is large (0.1 to 1%) in the sample. Mouse germline and gene names are used. The read ends 1 residue before the CDR3 terminus; that terminus is restored from the germline J gene. The chain joins TRBV31 to TRBJ2-5; 9 bases map to TRBD2. With V trimmed by 3 bases and J by 6 bases, 4 bases remained unmatched. In germline, CDR1 is GKSSPN, CDR2 SITVG. The CDR3 consists of 13 residues. This CDR3 reads CAWRLGGWDTQYF. The sequenced part of the CDR3 DNA is TGTGCCTGGAGACTGGGGGGATGGGACACCCAGTAC. The complete variable domain, with remaining parts taken from reference TRBV31 and TRBJ2-5, reads AQTIHQWPVAEIKAVGSPLSLGCTIKGKSSPNLYWYWQATGGTLQQLFYSITVGQVESVVQLNLSASRPKDDQFILSTEKLLLSHSGFYLCAWRLGGWDTQYFGPGTRLLVL.

In the case of this clone: Mouse gene names apply. The DNA ends 1 residue before the CDR3 does, and the rest of the CDR3 is filled in from the germline J gene. V gene TRBV24 combines with J gene TRBJ1-2; D gene ambiguous. Germline-derived CDR1 and CDR2 are KGHTA and FRNEEI. V shed 5 bases and J shed 1 base, with 5 bases lying between them. This CDR3 region has 12 residues. The CDR3 is CASSGENSDYTF. CDR3 bases read: TGTGCCAGCAGTGGGGAAAACTCCGACTACACC.

Remarks on this clone: Mouse gene names and germline throughout. The read falls 1 residue short of the CDR3 end, and the missing part is taken from the germline J gene. This chain joins TRBV16 and TRBJ2-4; 7 bases are shared with TRBD2. Germline loops: CDR1 SGHSA, CDR2 FRNQAP. The CDR3 has 12 amino acids. V lost 6 bases and J lost 3; bases outside the gene matches: 0. The CDR3 is CASRGGQNTLYF. The sequenced part of the CDR3 DNA is TGTGCAAGCAGGGGGGGGCAAAACACCTTGTAC.

Comments on this clone: Gene labels here are mouse ones. The CDR3 is cut off 1 residue early in the read; its end comes from the germline J gene. V is TRBV26 and J is TRBJ1-1; 8 nucleotides agree with TRBD1. The CDR3 contains 13 residues. Per germline, CDR1 KGHPV and CDR2 FQNQEV (reference sequence). V lost 3 bases and J lost 5; bases outside the gene matches: 2. Here the CDR3 reads CASSLRGQTEVFF. The sequenced CDR3 bases are TGTGCCAGCAGTCTCAGGGGGCAGACAGAAGTCTTC.

About this clone itself: Gene names follow the mouse nomenclature. CDR3 in amino acids: CTCSADSEQFF. The sequenced part of the CDR3 DNA is TGCACCTGCAGTGCAGATTCTGAGCAGTTC. The V call is TRBV1, the J call TRBJ2-1; D is ambiguous. Coverage ceases 1 residue before the CDR3 finishes, and the germline J gene fills in the end. Deletions cut 0 bases from V and 8 bases from J, with 2 bases between. This CDR3 region has 11 residues. CDR1 and CDR2 from the germline V gene are NSQYPW and LRSPGD (reference sequence).

Comments on this clone: Genes here carry mouse names. The missing CDR3 end, 1 residue past where the read stops, is filled in from the germline J gene. The chain links TRBV24 to TRBJ2-2, with D hard to call. V was shortened by 3 bases and J by 2 bases, with 7 bases between the two germline ends. Germline V gene lookup returns CDR1 KGHTA and CDR2 FRNEEI. The CDR3 has 14 amino acids. The CDR3 DNA, read in part, is TGTGCCAGCAGTCTTGCAGTCAACACCGGGCAGCTCTAC. Protein product: CASSLAVNTGQLY. The full CDR3 protein reads CASSLAVNTGQLYF.

The table lists this clone with a count of one. All gene names here are mouse names. With the read ending 1 residue before the CDR3 end, the germline J gene is used to fill in that end. The chain recombines TRBV1 with TRBJ2-4; 10 nucleotides align to TRBD1. The CDR3 is 13 amino acids. The V gene's germline CDR1 is NSQYPW and CDR2 LRSPGD (reference sequence). Losses at the gene ends were 5 bases for V and 5 bases for J; bases not matched to a gene: 1. The CDR3 bases that were read are TGCACCTGCAGTTGGGACAGGGGAAACACCTTGTAC. Translating gives CTCSWDRGNTLY. The complete CDR3 sequence is CTCSWDRGNTLYF.

With regard to this clone: Gene names follow the mouse nomenclature. The read halts 1 residue ahead of the CDR3 end, with the missing end drawn from the germline J gene. Other DNA sequences in the sample encode the same CDR3. This chain uses TRBV26 with TRBJ1-1, with a tentative D call TRBD1 (5 bases). Germline V gene lookup returns CDR1 KGHPV and CDR2 FQNQEV (reference sequence). V gave up 4 bases and J gave up 0 bases, with 6 bases separating them. The CDR3 extends over 13 amino acids. Partial CDR3 DNA: TGTGCCAGCAGTCCGGGACAGAACACAGAAGTCTTC. Translation gives CASSPGQNTEVF. The whole CDR3 protein reads CASSPGQNTEVFF.

In regard to this clone: Genes and germline come from the mouse. The part of the CDR3 DNA that was read is TGTGCCAGCAGTGATGTAACAAACACAGAAGTCTTC. Protein: CASSDVTNTEVF. The full CDR3 is CASSDVTNTEVFF. V usage is TRBV13-1 and J usage is TRBJ1-1; no firm D call. The observed sequence ends 1 residue before the CDR3 terminus, with the missing tail filled in from the germline J gene. This CDR3 contains 13 residues. Germline V gives CDR1 NSHNY, CDR2 SYGAGN. V was pared by 0 bases and J by 0 bases, with 3 bases between.

As to this clone: Each gene name is a mouse one. The DNA ends 1 residue before the CDR3 does, and the rest of the CDR3 is filled in from the germline J gene. The rearrangement uses TRBV26 and TRBJ2-7; TRBD1 matches at 7 bases. The V gene end was trimmed by 8 bases and the J gene end by 2 bases; junction bases not matched to a gene: 6. Germline CDR1 is KGHPV and CDR2 is FQNQEV (reference sequence). CDR3 length equals 13 residues. The CDR3 sequence: CASQAGQPYEQYF. The part of the CDR3 DNA that was read is TGTGCCAGCCAGGCGGGACAGCCCTATGAACAGTAC.